This TCR beta chain appears in the sequencing data of a study of PD-1 blockade in classical Hodgkin lymphoma. The assay was immunoSEQ multiplex PCR, and TCRdb's table has in-frame clones only and misses some. This sample has 25,000 to 30,000 clones; more than 60% occur once, and the top ten carry 13% to 15%. The V and J ends lost 3 bases and 2 bases respectively, with 10 bases between them. This CDR3 has 14 amino acids. Germline V gene lookup returns CDR1 SGHTA and CDR2 FQGNSA. After autologous stem cell transplantation all patients relapsed, and prior brentuximab vedotin exposure differed between cohorts. Regarding this clone: As yet, its antigen is unknown.

The study's findings and limits: Unlike CD8+ TCR diversity, which did not rise significantly by C4D1, CD4+ TCR diversity did. Lower baseline TCR diversity marked trial partial responders and progressors. Some patients started nivolumab under 1 year after ASCT, and they were excluded. Newly diagnosed patients were reported to exhibit reduced baseline TCR diversity relative to healthy donors.

The sequence derives from a human donor with classical Hodgkin lymphoma. This sample comprised peripheral blood mononuclear cells (PBMCs), obtained before the second cycle of nivolumab. This chain connects TRBV7-2 to TRBJ2-5; possible D gene TRBD2, 5 bases. The CDR3 here is CASSFWTGQETQYF. The CDR3 coding sequence is TGTGCCAGCAGCTTCTGGACTGGACAAGAGACCCAGTACTTC.